One sample yielded the 26 T cell receptor beta chains listed below, sequenced in a study of cytomegalovirus exposure and HLA in healthy donors. Amplification used 60 Vbeta primers and 13 Jbeta primers. Produced via immunoSEQ multiplex PCR; TCRdb's table is partial and in-frame only. The sample holds some 90,000 clones; roughly 70% are singletons and the top ten take 3%. The sequenced sample was PBMCs. The receptor source for this set is a man aged 40-49 years in good health and CMV-seronegative.

The V gene is TRBV4-1, the J gene TRBJ1-3; a weak D match, TRBD1 (5 bases). CDR1 is MGHRA, CDR2 YSYEKL, per germline. This CDR3 is built from 15 residues. The V end lost 0 bases, the J end lost 4 bases, and 10 bases lay between the germline ends. This CDR3 reads CASSQDRGSGNTIYF. DNA of the CDR3: TGCGCCAGCAGCCAAGATCGGGGGAGCGGAAACACCATATATTTT.

J is TRBJ2-5 and V is TRBV7-2; D might be TRBD2 (5 bases). In germline, CDR1 is SGHTA, CDR2 FQGNSA. This CDR3 region has 14 residues. Trimming removed 5 bases from V and 2 bases from J, with 12 bases in between. CDR3 sequence reads: CASSRAGAQETQYF. Written as DNA, the CDR3 is TGTGCCAGCAGCCGCGCGGGTGCTCAAGAGACCCAGTACTTC.

The V call is TRBV28, the J call TRBJ2-7; TRBD2 is a possible D gene (5 bases). Trimming removed 6 bases at V and 4 bases at J, with 13 bases between. The CDR3 has 13 amino acids. Germline V lookup: CDR1 MDHEN, CDR2 SYDVKM. The CDR3 nucleotides are TGTGCCAGCAGCCTACGAGGGCGATACGAGCAGTACTTC. It encodes CASSLRGRYEQYF.

In this sample, this clone turned up a few times. The DNA of the CDR3 is TGCGCCAGCAGCTTGAACAGGGGATACGAGCAGTACTTC. This encodes CASSLNRGYEQYF. The chain combines TRBV5-1 with TRBJ2-7; 7 nucleotides match TRBD1. The CDR3 contains 13 residues. Trimming at V came to 1 base and at J to 4 bases, leaving 2 bases not matched to a gene. Germline V gene sequence: CDR1 SGHRS, CDR2 YFSETQ.

J is TRBJ2-5 and V is TRBV11-2; 12 bases fit TRBD2. Per germline, CDR1 SGHAT and CDR2 FQNNGV. The V segment lost 5 bases and the J segment 2 bases; nucleotides outside the gene matches: 3. The CDR3 is 15 residues long. The CDR3 is CASSQGLAGQETQYF. The CDR3 nucleotides are TGTGCCAGCAGCCAAGGACTAGCGGGACAAGAGACCCAGTACTTC.

V usage is TRBV6-1 and J usage is TRBJ1-5; D not resolved. Germline assignment: CDR1 MNHNS and CDR2 SASEGT. V was pared by 6 bases and J by 0 bases, with 9 bases between. The CDR3 consists of 14 residues. In nucleotides, the CDR3 is TGTGCCAGCAGCGAGGAGTATAGCAATCAGCCCCAGCATTTT. Translation: CASSEEYSNQPQHF.

CDR3 in DNA: TGTGCCAGCAGCCAACCCACCGACAGGGGAGTCGAGGAAAAACTGTTTTTT. Its translation is CASSQPTDRGVEEKLFF. The rearrangement uses TRBV4-2 and TRBJ1-4, with 8 bases fitting TRBD1. Germline assignment: CDR1 LGHNA and CDR2 YNFKEQ. With V trimmed by 2 bases and J by 8 bases, 13 bases remained unmatched. The CDR3 is 17 amino acids.

The chain is built from TRBV28 and TRBJ2-7, with 9 bases fitting TRBD1. This CDR3 region has 18 residues. Germline CDR1 is MDHEN and CDR2 is SYDVKM. V lost 5 bases to trimming and J lost 4 bases; unmatched junction nucleotides: 18. CDR3 in amino acids: CASSTGDRVKGIWYEQYF. The CDR3 nucleotides are TGTGCCAGCAGTACCGGGGACAGGGTAAAGGGGATCTGGTACGAGCAGTACTTC.

The chain carries TRBV18 and TRBJ1-4; the match to TRBD1 covers 9 bases. The CDR3 spans 16 residues. V shed 2 bases, J shed 2 bases, and the junction held 3 bases outside the gene matches. From germline, CDR1 is KGHSH and CDR2 LQKENI. Written as DNA, the CDR3 is TGTGCCAGCTCACCAGTACAGGGGGCGACTAATGAAAAACTGTTTTTT. It translates to CASSPVQGATNEKLFF.

This clone was seen a single time. The chain carries TRBV29-1 and TRBJ2-2; TRBD1 is a possible D gene (6 bases). The ends were cut back, 6 bases at V and 3 bases at J, with 14 bases in the middle. The CDR3 spans 14 residues. The germline CDR1 and CDR2 sequences are SQVTM and ANQGSEA. The chain's CDR3 is CSVYRDQDTGELFF. CDR3 DNA: TGCAGCGTCTACAGGGATCAGGACACCGGGGAGCTGTTTTTT.

V and J are TRBV28 and TRBJ2-5; TRBD1 matches at 7 bases. This CDR3 is built from 15 residues. CDR1 and CDR2 from the germline V gene are MDHEN and SYDVKM. The J segment lost 1 base and the V segment lost 5 bases, leaving 7 bases of the junction unmatched. For the CDR3, the DNA is TGTGCCAGCAGTCCGCTCGGGACAGCCCAAGAGACCCAGTACTTC. Its protein product is CASSPLGTAQETQYF.

This clone was seen a few times. The rearrangement links TRBV19 to TRBJ1-6, with TRBD1 identical over 7 bases. This CDR3 region has 14 residues. V gave up 4 bases and J gave up 11 bases; unmatched junction bases: 8. Germline V gene sequence: CDR1 LNHDA, CDR2 SQIVND (reference sequence). The CDR3, as DNA: TGTGCCAGTAGTACGGAGGGGGCGTCGGCACCCCTCCACTTT. Translating gives CASSTEGASAPLHF.

This clone was observed once. This rearrangement joins TRBV5-1 to TRBJ2-5; D remains ambiguous. CDR3 length: 15 amino acids. Germline V gene data show CDR1 as SGHRS and CDR2 as YFSETQ. Trimming cost V 0 bases and J 4 bases, with 13 bases left between them. Written as DNA, the CDR3 is TGCGCCAGCAGCTTGGTTGCGGTTGGTGGAGAGACCCAGTACTTC. Its protein is CASSLVAVGGETQYF.

The chain has TRBV5-1 and TRBJ2-3; D gene unclear. CDR1 and CDR2 from the germline V gene are SGHRS and YFSETQ. The CDR3 contains 16 residues. Trimming pared 4 bases from V and 0 bases from J, leaving 15 bases between. This CDR3 is CASSPRGLPSTDTQYF. As DNA, the CDR3 is TGCGCCAGCAGCCCTCGTGGGCTTCCCAGCACAGATACGCAGTATTTT.

This clone occurred once. J is TRBJ2-7 and V is TRBV7-2; D not certain. Trimming removed 5 bases at V and 0 bases at J, with 17 bases between. This CDR3 region has 16 residues. Germline CDR1 is SGHTA and CDR2 is FQGNSA. CDR3 amino acids: CASSLGGQLSSYEQYF. In DNA, the CDR3 is TGTGCCAGCAGCCTAGGTGGGCAGCTTAGCTCCTACGAGCAGTACTTC.

V and J are TRBV18 and TRBJ1-2; a weak D match, TRBD1 (6 bases). The CDR3 runs to 13 residues. The germline CDR1 and CDR2 sequences are KGHSH and LQKENI. V lost 4 bases and J lost 2, with 8 bases in between. The CDR3, as DNA: TGTGCCAGCTCACTGGACAGAAACTATGGCTACACCTTC. This sequence encodes CASSLDRNYGYTF.

The chain employs TRBV7-6 and TRBJ2-7, with 7 bases fitting TRBD1. This CDR3 has 13 amino acids. Germline V gene sequence: CDR1 SGHVS, CDR2 FNYEAQ. V trimming: 5 bases; J trimming: 7 bases; junction bases outside the gene matches: 8. CDR3 protein: CASSVTNRGEQYF. The CDR3, as DNA: TGTGCCAGCAGCGTAACCAACAGGGGTGAGCAGTACTTC.

The genes are TRBV27 and TRBJ1-6, with D unclear. The V end lost 3 bases, the J end lost 10 bases, and 10 bases lay between the germline ends. Germline CDR1 MNHEY, CDR2 SMNVEV (reference sequence). This CDR3 has 13 amino acids. The CDR3 protein is CASSLSVQSPLHF. In DNA, the CDR3 is TGTGCCAGCAGTTTGTCGGTGCAATCACCCCTCCACTTT.

The chain links TRBV7-8 to TRBJ1-4; the D is unclear. Between the trimmed V and J ends, which lost 5 bases and 7 bases, there was a span of 14 bases. The CDR3 spans 14 residues. From germline, CDR1 is SGHVS and CDR2 FQNEAQ. The CDR3 here is CASSPRFSGEKLFF. Written as DNA, the CDR3 is TGTGCCAGCAGCCCTCGATTCTCGGGTGAAAAACTGTTTTTT.

This chain uses TRBV7-3 with TRBJ2-1; D perhaps matches TRBD1 (5 bases). Trimming shortened V by 4 bases and J by 6 bases, and 10 bases separated the two germline ends. CDR3 length: 13 residues. Looked up from germline, CDR1 is SGHTA and CDR2 is FQGTGA. The CDR3 DNA reads TGTGCCAGCAGCTCTGACAGTCTCAATGAGCAGTTCTTC. Protein sequence: CASSSDSLNEQFF.

The rearrangement joins TRBV25-1 to TRBJ2-2, with 8 positions matching TRBD2. Germline assignment: CDR1 MGHDK and CDR2 SYGVNS. Trimming removed 4 bases from V and 7 bases from J; junction bases left unmatched: 8. This CDR3 spans 15 amino acids. The CDR3 here is CASSGRGGHGGELFF. The CDR3 coding sequence is TGTGCCAGCAGTGGACGGGGGGGCCATGGCGGGGAGCTGTTTTTT.

The chain uses TRBV5-1 and TRBJ1-2; D not certain. Trimming removed 2 bases at V and 1 base at J, with 12 bases between. Germline V lookup: CDR1 SGHRS, CDR2 YFSETQ. CDR3 length: 15 residues. CDR3 sequence reads: CASSLDNTLNYGYTF. CDR3 nucleotides: TGCGCCAGCAGCTTAGACAACACGCTTAACTATGGCTACACCTTC.

The genes are TRBV9 and TRBJ2-7; 9 nucleotides line up with TRBD2. J lost 12 bases, V lost 0 bases, and 13 bases had no gene match. The CDR3 loop spans 15 amino acids. CDR1 SGDLS and CDR2 YYNGEE come from the germline V gene. The CDR3 is CASSVAPGDGTSPYF. The CDR3 DNA reads as TGTGCCAGCAGCGTAGCTCCAGGGGATGGGACTAGCCCGTACTTC.

The chain combines TRBV29-1 with TRBJ2-2, with 12 bases matching TRBD2. J gave up 4 bases and V 7 bases, and 7 bases lay outside the gene matches. Germline CDR1 reads SQVTM; CDR2 reads ANQGSEA. The CDR3 loop spans 15 amino acids. The CDR3 nucleotides read TGCAGCGCAGCGGGGACTAGCGGGCGCACCGGGGAGCTGTTTTTT. Its protein product is CSAAGTSGRTGELFF.

This chain links TRBV28 with TRBJ2-1, with D uncertain. Looked up from germline, CDR1 is MDHEN and CDR2 is SYDVKM. V was cut by 1 base and J by 0 bases, with 19 bases left in between. This CDR3 has 19 amino acids. The CDR3 DNA reads as TGTGCCAGCAGTTTATCCGGCCGTCAGGTCCTGAGCTCCTACAATGAGCAGTTCTTC. Its protein is CASSLSGRQVLSSYNEQFF.

V is TRBV6-6 and J is TRBJ1-1; 9 bases are a match to TRBD1. The V gene's germline CDR1 is MNHNY and CDR2 SVGAGI (reference sequence). Trimming removed 6 bases from V and 6 bases from J; junction bases left unmatched: 11. This CDR3 spans 15 amino acids. The DNA for the CDR3 is TGTGCCAGCAGCGACATTGGGACAGGGAGGCCTGAAGCTTTCTTT. Translating gives CASSDIGTGRPEAFF.